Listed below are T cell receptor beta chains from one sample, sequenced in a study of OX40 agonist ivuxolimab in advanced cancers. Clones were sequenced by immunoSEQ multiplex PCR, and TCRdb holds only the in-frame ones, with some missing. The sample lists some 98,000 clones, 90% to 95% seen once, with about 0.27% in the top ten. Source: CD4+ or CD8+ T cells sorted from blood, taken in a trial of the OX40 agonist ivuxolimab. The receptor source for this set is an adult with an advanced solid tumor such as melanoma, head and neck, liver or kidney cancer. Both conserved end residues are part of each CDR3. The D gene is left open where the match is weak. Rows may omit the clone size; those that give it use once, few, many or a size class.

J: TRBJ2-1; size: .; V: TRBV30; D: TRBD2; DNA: TGTGCCTGGAAGAGGACTAGCGGGAGTTGGGAGCAGTTCTTC; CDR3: CAWKRTSGSWEQFF
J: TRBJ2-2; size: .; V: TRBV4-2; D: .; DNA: TGTGCCAGCAGCCAGGGGCGAACAGCCTGGGGGAACACCGGGGAGCTGTTTTTT; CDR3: CASSQGRTAWGNTGELFF
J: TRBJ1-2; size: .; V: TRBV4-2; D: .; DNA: TGTGCCAGCAGCCAAGACAGGGAAAACTATGGCTACACCTTC; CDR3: CASSQDRENYGYTF
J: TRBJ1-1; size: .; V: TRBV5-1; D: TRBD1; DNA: TGCGCCAGCAGCGCGACAGGGGTTGGCACTGAAGCTTTCTTT; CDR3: CASSATGVGTEAFF
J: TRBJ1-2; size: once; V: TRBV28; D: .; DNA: TGTGCCAGCAGTTTCCCAGACAGTTTTTACTATGGCTACACCTTC; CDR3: CASSFPDSFYYGYTF
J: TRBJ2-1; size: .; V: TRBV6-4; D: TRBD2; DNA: TGTGCCAGCAGTCCGGGGGGGGCCCGCATCAATGAGCAGTTCTTC; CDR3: CASSPGGARINEQFF
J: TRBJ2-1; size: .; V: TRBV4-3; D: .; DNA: TGCGCCAGCAGCCAAAGAGCGGTTAACACCTACAATGAGCAGTTCTTC; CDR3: CASSQRAVNTYNEQFF
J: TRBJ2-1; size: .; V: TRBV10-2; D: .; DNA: TGCGCCAGCATACCCCCAACGAGCGACAATGAGCAGTTCTTC; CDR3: CASIPPTSDNEQFF
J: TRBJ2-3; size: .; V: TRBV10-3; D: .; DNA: TGTGCCATCAGTGAAGCCGATACGCAGTATTTT; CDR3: CAISEADTQYF
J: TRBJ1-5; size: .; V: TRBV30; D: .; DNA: TGTGCCTGGACCGCCGGGGTGGGCAATCAGCCCCAGCATTTT; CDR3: CAWTAGVGNQPQHF